The 19 T cell receptor beta chains given below trace back to one sample, sequenced in a study of CD8 T cells in Susac syndrome. When the RNA was reverse transcribed, random hexamers were used with an input of about 0.5 to 1 ug. TCRdb analysed the immunoSEQ multiplex PCR reads with MiXCR anew, one entry per CDR3 protein. Altogether about 20,000 distinct CDR3 sequences are present, 93% being singletons, with the ten largest covering roughly 0.25%. Sequencing input: CD8+ T cells from PBMCs. The source is a human donor in good health.

The chain uses TRBV29-1 and TRBJ1-2; 9 positions agree with TRBD1. The CDR3 sequence is 12 residues long. V gave up 5 bases and J gave up 4 bases; unmatched junction bases: 2. The germline CDR1 and CDR2 sequences are SQVTM and ANQGSEA. CDR3: CSVPTGGYGYTF. The DNA for the CDR3 is TGCAGCGTTCCGACAGGGGGCTATGGCTACACCTTC.

This chain connects TRBV19 to TRBJ1-2; D may be TRBD1 (5 bases). The CDR3 is 12 amino acids. The ends were cut back, 7 bases at V and 3 bases at J, with 9 bases in the middle. The germline V gene has CDR1 LNHDA and CDR2 SQIVND (reference sequence). The CDR3 here is CASTGIDYGYTF. The CDR3 region has the DNA TGTGCCAGTACAGGGATCGACTATGGCTACACCTTC.

This chain connects TRBV5-1 to TRBJ1-1; D unclear. Trimming shortened V by 0 bases and J by 0 bases, and 9 bases separated the two germline ends. Germline V gene data show CDR1 as SGHRS and CDR2 as YFSETQ. This CDR3 is 15 amino acids long. The CDR3 bases are TGCGCCAGCAGCTTGGGTAGAACCATGAACACTGAAGCTTTCTTT. Its translation is CASSLGRTMNTEAFF. Complete variable domain (other parts from reference TRBV5-1 and TRBJ1-1): KAGVTQTPRYLIKTRGQQVTLSCSPISGHRSVSWYQQTPGQGLQFLFEYFSETQRNKGNFPGRFSGRQFSNSRSEMNVSTLELGDSALYLCASSLGRTMNTEAFFGQGTRLTVV.

The chain uses TRBV4-1 and TRBJ1-4, with D possibly being TRBD1 (6 bases). Germline V gene lookup returns CDR1 MGHRA and CDR2 YSYEKL. The CDR3 contains 15 residues. The V end lost 1 base, the J end lost 7 bases, and 13 bases lay between the germline ends. CDR3 in DNA: TGCGCCAGCAGCCAAGGTACGGGGGCAGGTGAAAAACTGTTTTTT. Encoded protein: CASSQGTGAGEKLFF.

J is TRBJ2-2 and V is TRBV7-9; TRBD1 matches 9 bases. Germline V CDR1 and CDR2: SEHNR, FQNEAQ (reference sequence). V gave up 5 bases and J gave up 5 bases; unmatched junction bases: 9. This CDR3 has 16 amino acids. This CDR3 reads CASSPPDRGGTGELFF. The CDR3 DNA is TGTGCCAGCAGCCCCCCGGACAGGGGAGGGACCGGGGAGCTGTTTTTT. The whole variable domain, filled in from reference TRBV7-9 and TRBJ2-2, reads DTGVSQNPRHKITKRGQNVTFRCDPISEHNRLYWYRQTLGQGPEFLTYFQNEAQLEKSRLLSDRFSAERPKGSFSTLEIQRTEQGDSAMYLCASSPPDRGGTGELFFGEGSRLTVL.

This chain links TRBV7-9 with TRBJ2-2; TRBD1 might be the D (6 bases). V lost 4 bases to trimming and J lost 5 bases, with 14 bases between them. CDR1 and CDR2 (germline): SEHNR, FQNEAQ (reference sequence). The CDR3 is made up of 15 amino acids. CDR3 protein: CASSSILQGTGELFF. For the CDR3, the DNA is TGTGCCAGCAGCTCGATTCTTCAGGGGACCGGGGAGCTGTTTTTT.

The gene calls are TRBV9 and TRBJ2-3, with no clear D. Trimming took off 1 base at V and 2 bases at J, with 5 bases between the two ends. The CDR3 extends over 13 amino acids. Germline CDR1 SGDLS, CDR2 YYNGEE. CDR3 in amino acids: CASSVLYTDTQYF. The CDR3 coding sequence is TGTGCCAGCAGCGTACTGTACACAGATACGCAGTATTTT.

The rearrangement links TRBV12-3 or TRBV12-4 to TRBJ1-4; D gene ambiguous. V lost 6 bases to trimming and J lost 4 bases, with 12 bases between them. This CDR3 has 14 amino acids. The CDR3 DNA is TGTGCCAGCAGCCTAGGGTCGGGTAATGAAAAACTGTTTTTT. Translating gives CASSLGSGNEKLFF.

J is TRBJ1-1 and V is TRBV15, with D hard to call. Trimming cost V 0 bases and J 3 bases, with 8 bases left between them. The germline CDR1 and CDR2 sequences are LNHNV and YYDKDF (reference sequence). CDR3 length equals 14 residues. CDR3 coding DNA: TGTGCCACCAGCAGAGACAGGCAGCACACTGAAGCTTTCTTT. It is translated as CATSRDRQHTEAFF.

A word on this clonotype: The junction departs from the called germline gene at one end, perhaps through a read error. The chain couples TRBV6-5 to TRBJ1-1; TRBD1 agrees at 8 bases. Germline loops: CDR1 MNHEY, CDR2 SVGAGI. The CDR3 contains 15 residues. The CDR3 spells CASSPQGAPDTEAFF. CDR3 DNA: TGTGCCAGCAGTCCCCAGGGGGCGCCGGACACTGAGGCTTTCTTT.

CDR3 protein: CASSAGGSASEQYF. As DNA, the CDR3 is TGTGCCAGCAGTGCGGGCGGGTCGGCCAGCGAGCAGTACTTC. V usage is TRBV6-1 and J usage is TRBJ2-7, with TRBD2 as a possible D gene (5 bases). The germline V gene encodes CDR1 MNHNS and CDR2 SASEGT. Trimming removed 4 bases at V and 6 bases at J, with 16 bases between. This CDR3 region has 14 residues.

The chain recombines TRBV6-2 or TRBV6-3 with TRBJ2-7; D is uncertain. The CDR3 sequence is 11 residues long. Trimming removed 5 bases at V and 7 bases at J, with 9 bases between. The germline gives CDR1 MNHEY, CDR2 SVGEGT. The CDR3: CASSPSWEQYF. The CDR3 DNA sequence: TGTGCCAGCAGTCCCTCCTGGGAGCAGTACTTC.

J is TRBJ2-2 and V is TRBV6-2 or TRBV6-3; unclear D gene. This CDR3 spans 11 amino acids. Germline V gene sequence: CDR1 MNHEY, CDR2 SVGEGT. CDR3: CAGSNTGELFF. Here the CDR3 DNA reads TGTGCAGGATCGAACACCGGGGAGCTGTTTTTT.

The table lists this clonotype with a few counts. The J gene is TRBJ2-5, the V gene TRBV27, with D unresolved. Trimming took off 5 bases at V and 3 bases at J, with 10 bases between the two ends. This CDR3 is built from 13 residues. Germline CDR1 and CDR2: MNHEY and SMNVEV (reference sequence). CDR3 sequence reads: CASSRPQEETQYF. The CDR3 nucleotides are TGTGCCAGCAGTCGCCCTCAAGAAGAGACCCAGTACTTC.

This rearrangement joins TRBV5-4 to TRBJ2-5; weak D call: TRBD1 (5 bases). Looked up from germline, CDR1 is SGHNT and CDR2 is YYREEE (reference sequence). The CDR3 is made up of 13 amino acids. The ends were cut back, 2 bases at V and 2 bases at J, with 7 bases in the middle. CDR3 bases: TGTGCCAGCAGCTTACAGGTTCAAGAGACCCAGTACTTC. It translates to CASSLQVQETQYF.

This clonotype was recorded only once. This rearrangement joins TRBV2 to TRBJ2-7; D is possibly TRBD1 or TRBD2 (6 bases each). Germline V gives CDR1 SNHLY, CDR2 FYNNEI. The CDR3 has 12 residues. V was cut by 7 bases and J by 3 bases, with 10 bases left in between. The CDR3 DNA sequence: TGTGCCAGCAAAGGGGGGTTCTACGAGCAGTACTTC. This encodes CASKGGFYEQYF.

CDR3 bases: TGCGCCAGCAGCCAAGAGTGGGTACAGCGGGGCAGGTACGAGCAGTACTTC. Residues: CASSQEWVQRGRYEQYF. V and J are TRBV4-3 and TRBJ2-7; the match to TRBD2 covers 7 bases. The CDR3 contains 17 residues. Trimming removed 0 bases from V and 4 bases from J; junction bases left unmatched: 12. CDR1 and CDR2 (germline): LGHNA, YSLEER.

V and J are TRBV4-3 and TRBJ1-1, with D possibly TRBD1 on 5 matching bases. Trimming shortened V by 0 bases and J by 5 bases, and 10 bases separated the two germline ends. The CDR3 length is 14 residues. Germline assignment: CDR1 LGHNA and CDR2 YSLEER. The CDR3 region is CASSQDRGTTEAFF. The CDR3 DNA is TGCGCCAGCAGCCAAGACCGAGGGACTACTGAAGCTTTCTTT.

This sequence joins TRBV5-1 and TRBJ2-1, with D maybe TRBD2 (7 bases). CDR1 is SGHRS and CDR2 is YFSETQ in the germline V gene. The CDR3 contains 15 residues. Trimming took off 0 bases at V and 8 bases at J, with 15 bases between the two ends. The CDR3, as DNA: TGCGCCAGCAGCTTGGAGGGGGGGGGCCTAGATGAGCAGTTCTTC. This encodes CASSLEGGGLDEQFF.